These 11 T cell receptor beta chains share one sample of origin, sequenced in a study of blood T cell repertoires in COVID-19. Produced via immunoSEQ multiplex PCR; TCRdb's table is partial and in-frame only. The sample comprises approximately 190,000 clones, more than 70% of which are singletons, and under 6.5% rests with the top ten. Sequencing was done on a sample of peripheral blood. These receptors all come from a man aged 35 to 55 with active or convalescent COVID-19.

The chain carries TRBV7-3 and TRBJ2-2; 14 nucleotides match TRBD2. Per the germline V gene, CDR1 is SGHTA and CDR2 is FQGTGA. The CDR3 loop spans 15 amino acids. V dropped 4 bases and J dropped 6; count of bases not matched to a gene: 1. CDR3 sequence: CASSWTSGGPGELFF. CDR3 DNA sequence: TGTGCCAGCAGCTGGACTAGCGGGGGGCCCGGGGAGCTGTTTTTT.

A single count supports this clone. The chain uses TRBV28 and TRBJ1-2; D is unclear. The germline V gene encodes CDR1 MDHEN and CDR2 SYDVKM. This CDR3 is built from 13 residues. The V end lost 2 bases, the J end lost 4 bases, and 8 bases lay between the germline ends. The DNA for the CDR3 is TGTGCCAGCAGTTTACGAGGAATCTATGGCTACACCTTC. Its protein is CASSLRGIYGYTF.

This chain joins TRBV4-1 and TRBJ2-2; D possibly corresponds to TRBD2 (6 bases). Germline assignment: CDR1 MGHRA and CDR2 YSYEKL. The CDR3 length is 15 residues. V lost 2 bases, J lost 1 base, and 8 bases lay in between. CDR3 amino acids: CASSQMGGNTGELFF. Written as DNA, the CDR3 is TGCGCCAGCAGCCAAATGGGGGGGAACACCGGGGAGCTGTTTTTT.

This chain uses TRBV5-1 with TRBJ1-2; 7 nucleotides align to TRBD1. Germline V lookup: CDR1 SGHRS, CDR2 YFSETQ. After removal of 0 bases from V and 5 bases from J, the junction contained 7 bases not matched to a gene. The CDR3 length is 15 residues. Here the CDR3 reads CASSLGDRVDYGYTF. In DNA, the CDR3 is TGCGCCAGCAGCTTGGGCGACAGGGTCGATTATGGCTACACCTTC.

V usage is TRBV2 and J usage is TRBJ1-5, with D perhaps TRBD1 (6 bases). Germline-derived CDR1 and CDR2 are SNHLY and FYNNEI. CDR3 length: 24 amino acids. The V end was cut by 2 bases, the J end by 4 bases, with 39 bases between. The DNA of the CDR3 is TGTGCCAGCAGTGAATTTGGGTTAATACAGGGTCAGGTCGGCCGAACGACGATAAATCAGCCCCAGCATTTT. Amino acid sequence: CASSEFGLIQGQVGRTTINQPQHF.

The chain carries TRBV5-1 and TRBJ2-3, with 8 nucleotides matching TRBD1. The CDR3 covers 15 residues. The V segment lost 0 bases and the J segment 6 bases; nucleotides outside the gene matches: 6. In germline, CDR1 is SGHRS, CDR2 YFSETQ. The CDR3 is CASSLAQGATDTQYF. In nucleotides, the CDR3 is TGCGCCAGCAGCTTGGCCCAGGGGGCCACGGATACGCAGTATTTT.

V and J are TRBV3-1 (or the pseudogene TRBV3-2) and TRBJ2-5; D is unclear. This CDR3 is built from 12 residues. Per the germline V gene, CDR1 is LGHDT and CDR2 is YNNKEL (reference sequence). The V and J ends lost 3 bases and 4 bases respectively, with 6 bases between them. CDR3 sequence reads: CASSHRAETQYF. The CDR3 DNA reads as TGTGCCAGCAGCCATAGAGCAGAGACCCAGTACTTC.

The V and J genes are TRBV6-2 or TRBV6-3 and TRBJ1-1; D not certain. V gave up 2 bases and J gave up 5 bases, with 9 bases separating them. The CDR3 length is 13 residues. Per the germline V gene, CDR1 is MNHEY and CDR2 is SVGEGT. The CDR3 DNA sequence: TGTGCCAGCAGTTACGGGAGAGCGACTGAAGCTTTCTTT. This codes for CASSYGRATEAFF.

The chain recombines TRBV6-6 with TRBJ1-3, with 8 bases that match TRBD1. Germline CDR1 and CDR2: MNHNY and SVGAGI (reference sequence). The junction had 12 bases not matched to a gene; V was cut back by 5 bases and J by 0 bases. This CDR3 has 18 residues. CDR3 bases: TGTGCCAGCAGTCGATCCGGGACAGGATCTTTCTCTGGAAACACCATATATTTT. Translation gives CASSRSGTGSFSGNTIYF.

The chain uses TRBV7-8 and TRBJ1-5, with D perhaps TRBD1 (6 bases). The germline gives CDR1 SGHVS, CDR2 FQNEAQ. The CDR3 is 17 amino acids. The germline V and J ends were trimmed by 1 base and 3 bases, with 16 bases remaining between them. CDR3 protein: CASSLVERGLTNQPQHF. The CDR3, as DNA: TGTGCCAGCAGCTTAGTTGAAAGGGGGTTGACCAATCAGCCCCAGCATTTT.

This clone was counted a single time. The chain uses TRBV18 and TRBJ1-1; possibly TRBD1 for D (5 bases). From germline, CDR1 is KGHSH and CDR2 LQKENI. The CDR3 has 17 residues. V lost 1 base and J lost 4, with 19 bases in between. The CDR3 DNA sequence: TGTGCCAGCTCACCACTGGGGCCTTCGGGAGGAGGCACTGAAGCTTTCTTT. Translated: CASSPLGPSGGGTEAFF.